This T cell receptor (beta chain) came from a study of cytomegalovirus exposure and HLA in healthy donors. In the study overall: The Caucasian-associated ancestry cluster contained 81% of the approximately 390 genotyped donors.

The CDR3 has 19 amino acids. V was pared by 0 bases and J by 0 bases, with 11 bases of the junction left unmatched. In germline, CDR1 is KGHSH, CDR2 LQKENI. General observations from the study: Upon later analysis, HLA-associated TCR beta chains proved more clonally expanded than other, equally common chains. The study flagged about 150 TCR beta chains as cytomegalovirus-associated. Among TCR sequences, most were rare, though some public TCRs appeared in many donors.

Researchers ran the PCR with 60 Vbeta and 13 Jbeta primers. Sequenced by immunoSEQ multiplex PCR; TCRdb stores in-frame clones only, minus some. The sample lists 110,000 to 150,000 clones, about 75% seen once, with 1.6% in the top ten. Comment on this clone: What it binds is not known.

The chain recombines TRBV18 with TRBJ1-5; 7 bases agree with TRBD1. The TCR originated in a woman in her 30s in good health and CMV-seronegative. The sequenced material came from PBMCs. The CDR3 loop reads CASSPPDRARSVSNQPQHF. Here the CDR3 DNA reads TGTGCCAGCTCACCACCCGACAGGGCAAGGTCGGTTAGCAATCAGCCCCAGCATTTT.